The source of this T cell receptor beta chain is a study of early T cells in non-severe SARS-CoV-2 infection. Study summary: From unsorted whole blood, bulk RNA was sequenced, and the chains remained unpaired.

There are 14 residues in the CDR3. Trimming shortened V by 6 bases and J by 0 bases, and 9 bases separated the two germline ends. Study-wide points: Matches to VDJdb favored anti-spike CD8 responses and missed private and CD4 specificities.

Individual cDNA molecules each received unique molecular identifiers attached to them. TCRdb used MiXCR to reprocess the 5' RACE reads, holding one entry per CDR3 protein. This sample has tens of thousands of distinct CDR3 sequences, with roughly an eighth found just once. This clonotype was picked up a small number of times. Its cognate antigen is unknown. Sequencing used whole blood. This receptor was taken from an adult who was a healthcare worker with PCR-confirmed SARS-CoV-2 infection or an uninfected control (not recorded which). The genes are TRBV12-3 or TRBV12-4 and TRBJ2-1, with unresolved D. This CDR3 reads CASRHQSSYNEQFF. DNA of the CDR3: TGTGCCAGCAGACACCAAAGCTCCTACAATGAGCAGTTCTTC.